The clone carrying this T cell receptor beta chain was observed a few times. Those enrolled in Seattle joined during active infection and were followed longitudinally afterward. The entry originates in a study of blood T cell repertoires in COVID-19. For the study at large: Sources were T cells, B-cell-depleted T cells, or PBMCs; the material itself was cDNA or gDNA.

CDR3 size: 12 residues. Germline loops: CDR1 GTSNPN, CDR2 SVGIG (reference sequence). Trimming removed 5 bases from V and 3 bases from J, with 10 bases in between. In the study's own analysis: Cell counts per sample came from amplifying reference gene primers. Sequencing was performed with immunoSEQ multiplex PCR; in TCRdb, only in-frame clones are kept and a portion is missing. The DNA was the basis for D and trimming; V, J and clone size are from that table. The data show about 410,000 clones, about 88% seen once. The sample taken for sequencing was peripheral blood. The source of this sequence is a woman in her thirties or forties with COVID-19, enrolled during active disease. This chain connects TRBV30 to TRBJ1-1; possible D gene TRBD1, 5 bases. CDR3 protein: CAWAEGHTEAFF. CDR3 DNA sequence: TGTGCCTGGGCGGAGGGGCACACTGAAGCTTTCTTT.